This T cell receptor beta chain came from a study of long-term antiretroviral therapy in people with HIV. The authors ran the immunoSEQ assay, v3.0, at survey level. Using immunoSEQ multiplex PCR, the repertoire was profiled, and TCRdb retains in-frame clones only, with some absent. The sample consists of under 30,000 clones, 87% of them appearing once. This CDR3 region has 16 residues. The ends lost 1 base at V and 1 base at J; junction bases unmatched: 1. Germline V gene lookup returns CDR1 SGHTS and CDR2 YDEGEE. The sequence came from a man aged 50 to 60 with HIV. The V call is TRBV5-8, the J call TRBJ1-5; TRBD1 matches 11 bases. The source material was unsorted PBMCs, sampled 1.8 years before starting antiretroviral therapy. The CDR3 sequence is CASSLRTGGSNQPQHF. The CDR3 nucleotides read TGTGCCAGCAGCTTGCGGACAGGGGGCAGCAATCAGCCCCAGCATTTT.